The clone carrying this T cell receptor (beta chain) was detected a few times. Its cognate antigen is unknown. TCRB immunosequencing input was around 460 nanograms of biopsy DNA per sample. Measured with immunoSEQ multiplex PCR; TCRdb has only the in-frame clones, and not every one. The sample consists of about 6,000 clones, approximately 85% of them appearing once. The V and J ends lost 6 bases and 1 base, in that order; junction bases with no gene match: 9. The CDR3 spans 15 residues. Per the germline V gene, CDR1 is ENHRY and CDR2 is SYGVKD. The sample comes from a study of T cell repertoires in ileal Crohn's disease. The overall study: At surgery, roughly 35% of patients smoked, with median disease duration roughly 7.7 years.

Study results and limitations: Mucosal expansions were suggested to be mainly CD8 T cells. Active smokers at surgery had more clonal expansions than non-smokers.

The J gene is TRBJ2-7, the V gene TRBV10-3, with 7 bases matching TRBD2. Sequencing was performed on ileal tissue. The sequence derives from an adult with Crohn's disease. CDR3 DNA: TGTGCCATCAGCCTTGAGGGCGGGGGATCCTACGAGCAGTACTTC. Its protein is CAISLEGGGSYEQYF.